The 8 T cell receptor beta chains below come from one sample, sequenced in a study of CD8 T cells in ankylosing spondylitis. TCRdb itself ran the 5' RACE reads through MiXCR, one entry per CDR3 protein. The table shows fewer than 550,000 distinct CDR3 sequences, with approximately 5% occurring only once. Antigens of these TCRs are unknown. General observations from the study: Apparently characteristic of ankylosing spondylitis blood was a TCR beta motif (eight highly homologous variants).

The source material was blood, either unsorted or a sorted T cell fraction (not recorded which). The receptors originated from a male donor with ankylosing spondylitis.

The chain combines TRBV5-5 with TRBJ2-7, with D tentatively TRBD1 or TRBD2 (6 bases each). The CDR3 sequence is 14 residues long. Per germline, CDR1 SGHKS and CDR2 YYEKEE (reference sequence). Trimming left V 7 bases short and J 3 bases short, with 17 bases between. The CDR3 is CASSGASRDYEQYF. The DNA for the CDR3 is TGTGCCAGCTCGGGGGCCAGCCGGGACTACGAGCAGTACTTC. The variable domain in full, completed from reference TRBV5-5 and TRBJ2-7, reads DAGVTQSPTHLIKTRGQQVTLRCSPISGHKSVSWYQQVLGQGPQFIFQYYEKEERGRGNFPDRFSARQFPNYSSELNVNALLLGDSALYLCASSGASRDYEQYFGPGTRLTVT.

At least ten counts were recorded for this clonotype. The genes are TRBV10-3 and TRBJ1-1; D is possibly TRBD1 (6 bases). Germline V gene lookup returns CDR1 ENHRY and CDR2 SYGVKD. This CDR3 spans 14 amino acids. V lost 5 bases and J lost 3, with 13 bases in between. CDR3 protein: CAISQISGDTEAFF. The CDR3 DNA follows: TGTGCCATCAGTCAGATTTCAGGGGACACTGAAGCTTTCTTT.

This clonotype was found a few times. This sequence joins TRBV2 and TRBJ2-5, with D perhaps matching TRBD1 or TRBD2 (6 bases each). The CDR3 contains 14 residues. V lost 5 bases and J 5 bases, leaving 15 bases between the germline ends. Per germline, CDR1 SNHLY and CDR2 FYNNEI. The CDR3 DNA reads as TGTGCCAGCAGTTTGTCGGGGGCTCGGGAGACCCAGTACTTC. Residues: CASSLSGARETQYF.

There are a few counts of this clonotype. The chain employs TRBV24-1 and TRBJ2-6, with a possible D match to TRBD2 (6 bases). This CDR3 has 18 residues. Per germline, CDR1 KGHDR and CDR2 SFDVKD. Trimming took off 5 bases at V and 4 bases at J, with 20 bases between the two ends. The CDR3 coding sequence is TGTGCCACCAGTGGGGGAGGCCAGTCGGATTCCGGGGCCAACGTCCTGACTTTC. This gives the protein CATSGGGQSDSGANVLTF.

This clonotype was recorded at least ten times. The chain links TRBV5-1 to TRBJ2-5, with TRBD2 as a possible D gene (6 bases). The germline gives CDR1 SGHRS, CDR2 YFSETQ. The V and J ends lost 4 bases and 2 bases respectively, with 12 bases between them. The CDR3 is 14 residues long. The CDR3 sequence: CASSPGRQQETQYF. CDR3 in DNA: TGCGCCAGCAGCCCGGGGAGGCAGCAAGAGACCCAGTACTTC.

Of note for this clonotype: One end of the junction does not line up with germline, which may come from a read error. The rearrangement uses TRBV5-5 and TRBJ2-2; D is undetermined. Looked up from germline, CDR1 is SGHKS and CDR2 is YYEKEE (reference sequence). CDR3 length: 14 amino acids. CDR3 loop: CASSLGPLTWELFF. CDR3 nucleotide sequence: TGTGCCAGCAGCCTTGGGCCCCTCACCTGGGAGCTGTTTTTT.

In its sample, this clonotype was seen many times. This chain joins TRBV9 and TRBJ2-1; no firm D call. The V end lost 4 bases, the J end lost 4 bases, and 12 bases lay between the germline ends. Germline V gene sequence: CDR1 SGDLS, CDR2 YYNGEE. This CDR3 is built from 14 residues. CDR3 protein: CASSPLTEYNEQFF. The CDR3, as DNA: TGTGCCAGCAGCCCCTTGACCGAATACAATGAGCAGTTCTTC.

This clonotype showed up many times. This sequence joins TRBV27 and TRBJ2-3; 8 positions match TRBD2. Unmatched junction bases numbered 8, after V lost 6 bases and J lost 6 bases. This CDR3 spans 14 amino acids. Germline V gene data show CDR1 as MNHEY and CDR2 as SMNVEV (reference sequence). The DNA for the CDR3 is TGTGCCAGCAGCCGCCGGGGGGGCCCCGATACGCAGTATTTT. It yields the protein CASSRRGGPDTQYF.